The entry below gives a single T cell receptor (beta chain) sequence along with its context. What it recognizes is unknown. The data derive from a study of T cells in localized non-small cell lung cancer. Study-wide findings and caveats: Heterogeneity remains possible because sequencing was limited to only one tumor region. Clonality of T cells reached its maximum in uninvolved adjacent lung, surpassing tumor. Of the top 100 tumor clones, median 57 were in adjacent lung, 25 to 30 among its top 100.

Germline lookup yields CDR1 SGHTA and CDR2 FQGTGA. V lost 1 base and J lost 7; bases outside the gene matches: 9. The CDR3 length is 16 residues. TCRdb's table, derived via immunoSEQ multiplex PCR, lists solely in-frame clones and lacks some. In the table there are about 72,000 clones, around four fifths of which are singletons. The chain employs TRBV7-3 and TRBJ2-1, with 8 nucleotides matching TRBD2. The TCR originated in a female donor of 60 years or more with stage I lung adenocarcinoma. The specimen comprised peripheral blood, sampled before any cancer treatment. CDR3 amino acids: CASSLSGTSPRNEQFF. For the CDR3, the DNA is TGTGCCAGCAGCTTAAGTGGGACTAGTCCTCGGAATGAGCAGTTCTTC.